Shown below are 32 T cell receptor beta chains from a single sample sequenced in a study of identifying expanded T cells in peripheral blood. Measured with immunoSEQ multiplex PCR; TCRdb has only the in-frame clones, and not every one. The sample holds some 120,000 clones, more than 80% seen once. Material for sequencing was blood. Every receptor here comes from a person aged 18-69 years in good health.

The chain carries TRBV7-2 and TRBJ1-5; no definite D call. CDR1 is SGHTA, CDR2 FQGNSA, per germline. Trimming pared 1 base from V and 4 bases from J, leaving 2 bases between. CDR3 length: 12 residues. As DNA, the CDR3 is TGTGCCAGCAGCTTAGTTAATCAGCCCCAGCATTTT. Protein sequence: CASSLVNQPQHF.

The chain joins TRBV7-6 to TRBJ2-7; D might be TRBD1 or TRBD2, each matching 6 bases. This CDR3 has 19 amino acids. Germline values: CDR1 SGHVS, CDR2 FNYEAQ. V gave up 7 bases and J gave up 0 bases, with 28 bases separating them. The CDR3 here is CASIRGRVRSLRSSYEQYF. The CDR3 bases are TGTGCCAGCATCCGGGGGCGGGTTAGGAGCCTAAGGAGCTCCTACGAGCAGTACTTC.

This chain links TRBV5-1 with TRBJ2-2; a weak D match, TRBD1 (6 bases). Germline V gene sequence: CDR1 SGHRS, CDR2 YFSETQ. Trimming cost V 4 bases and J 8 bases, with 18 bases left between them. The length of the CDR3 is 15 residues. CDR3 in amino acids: CASSPDTGMRGELFF. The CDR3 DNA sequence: TGCGCCAGCAGCCCCGATACAGGGATGAGGGGGGAGCTGTTTTTT.

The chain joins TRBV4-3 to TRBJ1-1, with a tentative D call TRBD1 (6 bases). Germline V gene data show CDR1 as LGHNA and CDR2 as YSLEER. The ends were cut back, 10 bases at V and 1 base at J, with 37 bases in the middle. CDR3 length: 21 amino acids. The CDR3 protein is CAILHWDYSRATGLWNTEAFF. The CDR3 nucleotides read TGCGCCATCCTACACTGGGACTATAGTCGGGCGACAGGACTTTGGAACACTGAAGCTTTCTTT.

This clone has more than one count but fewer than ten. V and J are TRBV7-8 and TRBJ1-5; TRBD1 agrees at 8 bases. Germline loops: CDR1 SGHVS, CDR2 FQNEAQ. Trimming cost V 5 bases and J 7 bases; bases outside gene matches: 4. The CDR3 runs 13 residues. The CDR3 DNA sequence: TGTGCCAGCAGCCGAGACAGGGGACAGCCCCAGCATTTT. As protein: CASSRDRGQPQHF.

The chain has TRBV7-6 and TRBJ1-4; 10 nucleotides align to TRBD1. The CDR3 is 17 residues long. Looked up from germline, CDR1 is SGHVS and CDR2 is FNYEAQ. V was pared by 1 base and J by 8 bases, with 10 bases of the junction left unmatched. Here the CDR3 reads CASSLEIPGTGEEKLFF. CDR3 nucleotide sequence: TGTGCCAGCAGCTTAGAAATCCCCGGGACAGGGGAGGAAAAACTGTTTTTT.

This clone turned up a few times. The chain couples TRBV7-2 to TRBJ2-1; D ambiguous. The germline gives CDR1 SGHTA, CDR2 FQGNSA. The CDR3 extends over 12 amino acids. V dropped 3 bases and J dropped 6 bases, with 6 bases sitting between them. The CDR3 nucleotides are TGTGCCAGCAGCTTTACGGCCAATGAGCAGTTCTTC. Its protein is CASSFTANEQFF.

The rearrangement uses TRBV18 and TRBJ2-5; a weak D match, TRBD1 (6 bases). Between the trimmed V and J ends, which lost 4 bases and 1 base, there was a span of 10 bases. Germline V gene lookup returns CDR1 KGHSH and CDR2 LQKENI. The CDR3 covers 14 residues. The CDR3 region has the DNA TGTGCCAGCTCACAAGGGGGATCCCAAGAGACCCAGTACTTC. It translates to CASSQGGSQETQYF. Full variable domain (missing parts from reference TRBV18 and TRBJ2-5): NAGVMQNPRHLVRRRGQEARLRCSPMKGHSHVYWYRQLPEEGLKFMVYLQKENIIDESGMPKERFSAEFPKEGPSILRIQQVVRGDSAAYFCASSQGGSQETQYFGPGTRLLVL.

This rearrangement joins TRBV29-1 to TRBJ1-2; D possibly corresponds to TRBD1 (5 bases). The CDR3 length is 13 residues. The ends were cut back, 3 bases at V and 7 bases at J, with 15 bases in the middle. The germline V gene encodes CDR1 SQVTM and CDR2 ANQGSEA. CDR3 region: CSVERRDYFGYTF. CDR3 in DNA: TGCAGCGTTGAGCGCAGGGACTACTTTGGCTACACCTTC.

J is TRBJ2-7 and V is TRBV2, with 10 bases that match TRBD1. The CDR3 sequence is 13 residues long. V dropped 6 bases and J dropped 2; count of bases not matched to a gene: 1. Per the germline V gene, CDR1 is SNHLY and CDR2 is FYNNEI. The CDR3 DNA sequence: TGTGCCAGCAGGACAGGGGGCCCCTACGAGCAGTACTTC. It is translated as CASRTGGPYEQYF.

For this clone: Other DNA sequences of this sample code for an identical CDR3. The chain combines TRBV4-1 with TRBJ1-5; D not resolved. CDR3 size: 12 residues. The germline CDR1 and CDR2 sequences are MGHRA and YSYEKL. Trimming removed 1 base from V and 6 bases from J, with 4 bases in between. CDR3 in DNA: TGCGCCAGCAGCCAAGTCGGTCAGCCCCAGCATTTT. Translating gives CASSQVGQPQHF.

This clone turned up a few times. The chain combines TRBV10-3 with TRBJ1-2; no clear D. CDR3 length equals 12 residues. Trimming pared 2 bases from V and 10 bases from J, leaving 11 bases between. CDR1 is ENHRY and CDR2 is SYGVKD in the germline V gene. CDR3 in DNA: TGTGCCATCAGTGAGAGAGAGGGAGCCTACACCTTC. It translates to CAISEREGAYTF.

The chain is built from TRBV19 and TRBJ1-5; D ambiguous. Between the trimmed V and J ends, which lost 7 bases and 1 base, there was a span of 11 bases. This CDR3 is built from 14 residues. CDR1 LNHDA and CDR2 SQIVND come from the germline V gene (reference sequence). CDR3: CASTDPSSNQPQHF. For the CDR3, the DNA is TGTGCCAGTACGGACCCCAGCAGCAATCAGCCCCAGCATTTT.

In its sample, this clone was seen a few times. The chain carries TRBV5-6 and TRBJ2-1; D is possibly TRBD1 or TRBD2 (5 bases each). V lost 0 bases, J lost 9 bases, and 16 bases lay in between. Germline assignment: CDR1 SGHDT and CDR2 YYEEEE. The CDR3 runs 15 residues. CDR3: CASSLVWQPGPEQFF. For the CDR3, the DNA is TGTGCCAGCAGCTTGGTTTGGCAACCGGGACCTGAGCAGTTCTTC.

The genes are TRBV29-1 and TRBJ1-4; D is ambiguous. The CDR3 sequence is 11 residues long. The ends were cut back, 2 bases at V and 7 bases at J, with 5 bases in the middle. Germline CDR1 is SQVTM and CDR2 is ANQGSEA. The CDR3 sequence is CSVEHTEKLFF. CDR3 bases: TGCAGCGTTGAACACACTGAAAAACTGTTTTTT.

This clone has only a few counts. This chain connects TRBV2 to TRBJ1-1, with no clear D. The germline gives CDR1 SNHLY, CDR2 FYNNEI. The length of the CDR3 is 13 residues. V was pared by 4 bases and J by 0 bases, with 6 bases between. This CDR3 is CASSGEMNTEAFF. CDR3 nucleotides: TGTGCCAGCAGTGGCGAGATGAACACTGAAGCTTTCTTT.

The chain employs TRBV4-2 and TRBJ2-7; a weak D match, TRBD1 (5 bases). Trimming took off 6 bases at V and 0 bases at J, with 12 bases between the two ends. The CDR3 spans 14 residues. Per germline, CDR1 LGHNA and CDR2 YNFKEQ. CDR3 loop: CASSQVGDSYEQYF. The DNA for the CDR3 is TGTGCCAGCAGTCAGGTAGGGGACTCCTACGAGCAGTACTTC.

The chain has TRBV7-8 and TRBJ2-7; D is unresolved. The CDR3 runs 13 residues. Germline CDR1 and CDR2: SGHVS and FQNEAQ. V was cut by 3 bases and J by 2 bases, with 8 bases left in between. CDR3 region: CASSFNGAYEQYF. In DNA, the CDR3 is TGTGCCAGCAGCTTCAACGGAGCCTACGAGCAGTACTTC.

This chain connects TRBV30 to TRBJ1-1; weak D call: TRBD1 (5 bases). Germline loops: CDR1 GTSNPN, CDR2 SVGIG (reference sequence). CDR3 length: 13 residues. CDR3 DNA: TGTGCTTTGCGACAGAACTTTAACACTGAAGCTTTCTTT. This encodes CALRQNFNTEAFF.

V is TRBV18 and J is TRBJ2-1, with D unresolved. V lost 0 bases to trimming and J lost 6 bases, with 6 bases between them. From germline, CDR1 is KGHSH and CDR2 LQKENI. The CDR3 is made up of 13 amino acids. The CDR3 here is CASSPPAGNEQFF. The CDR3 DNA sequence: TGTGCCAGCTCACCACCGGCAGGCAATGAGCAGTTCTTC. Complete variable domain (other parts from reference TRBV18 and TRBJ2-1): NAGVMQNPRHLVRRRGQEARLRCSPMKGHSHVYWYRQLPEEGLKFMVYLQKENIIDESGMPKERFSAEFPKEGPSILRIQQVVRGDSAAYFCASSPPAGNEQFFGPGTRLTVL.

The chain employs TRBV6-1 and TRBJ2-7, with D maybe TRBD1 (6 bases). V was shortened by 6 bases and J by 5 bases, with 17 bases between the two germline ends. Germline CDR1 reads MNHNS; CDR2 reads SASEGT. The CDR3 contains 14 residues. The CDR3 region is CASSSDRPLDEQYF. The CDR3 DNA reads TGTGCCAGCAGCAGCGACAGGCCCTTGGACGAGCAGTACTTC.

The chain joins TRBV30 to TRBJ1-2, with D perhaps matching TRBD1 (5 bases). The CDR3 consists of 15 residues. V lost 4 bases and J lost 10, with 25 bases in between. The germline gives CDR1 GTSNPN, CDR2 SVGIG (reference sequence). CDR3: CAWNDGGQGLLLYTF. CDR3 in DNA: TGTGCCTGGAACGACGGTGGGCAGGGACTTTTGCTCTACACCTTC.

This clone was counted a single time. CDR3 DNA: TGTGCCAGCAGCGTGGGGCTAGCAAAGACTCACACAGATACGCAGTATTTT. Residues: CASSVGLAKTHTDTQYF. The chain uses TRBV9 and TRBJ2-3; D may match TRBD1 or TRBD2 (5 bases each). Germline values: CDR1 SGDLS, CDR2 YYNGEE. Trimming pared 2 bases from V and 2 bases from J, leaving 18 bases between. This CDR3 comprises 17 residues.

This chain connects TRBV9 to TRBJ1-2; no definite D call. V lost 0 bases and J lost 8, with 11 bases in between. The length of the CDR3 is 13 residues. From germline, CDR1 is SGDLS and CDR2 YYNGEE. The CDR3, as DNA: TGTGCCAGCAGCGTAGTCGGGTCGGGGGGCTACACCTTC. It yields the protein CASSVVGSGGYTF.

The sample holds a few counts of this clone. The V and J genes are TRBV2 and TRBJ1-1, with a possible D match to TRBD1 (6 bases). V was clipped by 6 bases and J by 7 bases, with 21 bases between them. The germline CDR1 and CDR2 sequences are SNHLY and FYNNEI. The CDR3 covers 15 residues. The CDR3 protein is CASRFDLRGIDEAFF. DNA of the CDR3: TGTGCCAGCAGGTTTGATCTCAGGGGTATCGATGAAGCTTTCTTT. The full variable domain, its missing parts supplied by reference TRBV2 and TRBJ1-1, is EPEVTQTPSHQVTQMGQEVILRCVPISNHLYFYWYRQILGQKVEFLVSFYNNEISEKSEIFDDQFSVERPDGSNFTLKIRSTKLEDSAMYFCASRFDLRGIDEAFFGQGTRLTVV.

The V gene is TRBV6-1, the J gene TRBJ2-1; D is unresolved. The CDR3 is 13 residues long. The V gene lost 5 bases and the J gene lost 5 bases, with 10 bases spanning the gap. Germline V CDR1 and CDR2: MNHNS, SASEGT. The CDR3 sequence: CASSFGPHNEQFF. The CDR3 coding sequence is TGTGCCAGCAGTTTCGGTCCTCACAATGAGCAGTTCTTC.

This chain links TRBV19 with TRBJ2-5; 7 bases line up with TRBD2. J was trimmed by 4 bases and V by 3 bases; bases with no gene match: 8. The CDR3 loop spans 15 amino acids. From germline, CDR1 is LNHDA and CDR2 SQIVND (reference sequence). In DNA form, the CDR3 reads TGTGCCAGTAGTATGACCTCGGGGGGAGGAGAGACCCAGTACTTC. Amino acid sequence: CASSMTSGGGETQYF.

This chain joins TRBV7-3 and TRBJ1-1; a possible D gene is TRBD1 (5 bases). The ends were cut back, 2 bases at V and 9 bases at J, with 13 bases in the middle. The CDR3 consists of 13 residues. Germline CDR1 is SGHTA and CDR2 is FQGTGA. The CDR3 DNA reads TGTGCCAGCAGCTTACAACCGGGACTACAAGCTTTCTTT. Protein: CASSLQPGLQAFF.

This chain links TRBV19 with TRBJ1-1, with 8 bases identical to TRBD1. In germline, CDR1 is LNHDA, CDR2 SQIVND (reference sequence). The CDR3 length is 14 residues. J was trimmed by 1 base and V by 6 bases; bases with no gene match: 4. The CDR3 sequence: CASRLGQANTEAFF. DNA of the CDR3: TGTGCCAGTAGGCTGGGACAGGCGAACACTGAAGCTTTCTTT. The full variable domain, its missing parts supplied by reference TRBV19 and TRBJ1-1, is DGGITQSPKYLFRKEGQNVTLSCEQNLNHDAMYWYRQDPGQGLRLIYYSQIVNDFQKGDIAEGYSVSREKKESFPLTVTSAQKNPTAFYLCASRLGQANTEAFFGQGTRLTVV.

The CDR3 nucleotides read TGTGCCAGCAGCTTGGAGTTAGGAGGGGCGAATGAGCAGTTCTTC. Translated: CASSLELGGANEQFF. The chain employs TRBV7-8 and TRBJ2-1, with D possibly TRBD2 on 6 matching bases. There are 15 residues in the CDR3. V lost 3 bases to trimming and J lost 7 bases, with 16 bases between them. Germline lookup yields CDR1 SGHVS and CDR2 FQNEAQ.

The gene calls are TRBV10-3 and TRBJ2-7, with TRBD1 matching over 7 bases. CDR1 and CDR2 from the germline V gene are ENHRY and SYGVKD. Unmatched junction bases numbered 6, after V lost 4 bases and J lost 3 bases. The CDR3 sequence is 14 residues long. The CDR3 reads CAISVDRFGYEQYF. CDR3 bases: TGTGCCATCAGTGTGGACAGGTTCGGCTACGAGCAGTACTTC.

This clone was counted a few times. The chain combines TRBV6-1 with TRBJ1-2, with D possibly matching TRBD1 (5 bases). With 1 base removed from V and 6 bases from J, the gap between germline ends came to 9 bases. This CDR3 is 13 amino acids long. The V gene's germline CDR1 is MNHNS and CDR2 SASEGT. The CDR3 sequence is CASSEGEQDGYTF. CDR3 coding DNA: TGTGCCAGCAGTGAAGGAGAACAGGATGGCTACACCTTC.